A single count supports the clone carrying this T cell receptor (beta chain). Its antigen remains unknown. These data come from a study of cytomegalovirus exposure and HLA in healthy donors. Study-level points and caveats: Researchers catalogued some 160 TCR beta chains as cytomegalovirus-associated.

The PCR contained 60 Vbeta and 13 Jbeta primers. Profiled with immunoSEQ multiplex PCR; TCRdb holds only in-frame clones, not every one. This table holds 150,000 to 200,000 clones, roughly 80% found once. The V end lost 0 bases, the J end lost 4 bases, and 12 bases lay between the germline ends. Germline CDR1 reads GTSNPN; CDR2 reads SVGIG (reference sequence). The CDR3 runs 14 residues. This sequence originates from a man aged 40-50 years in good health and CMV-seronegative. The chain joins TRBV30 to TRBJ1-1; D unresolved. The sequencing input was PBMCs. The CDR3 loop is CAWSVRRDSTEAFF. In DNA, the CDR3 is TGTGCCTGGAGTGTACGACGGGATAGCACTGAAGCTTTCTTT.